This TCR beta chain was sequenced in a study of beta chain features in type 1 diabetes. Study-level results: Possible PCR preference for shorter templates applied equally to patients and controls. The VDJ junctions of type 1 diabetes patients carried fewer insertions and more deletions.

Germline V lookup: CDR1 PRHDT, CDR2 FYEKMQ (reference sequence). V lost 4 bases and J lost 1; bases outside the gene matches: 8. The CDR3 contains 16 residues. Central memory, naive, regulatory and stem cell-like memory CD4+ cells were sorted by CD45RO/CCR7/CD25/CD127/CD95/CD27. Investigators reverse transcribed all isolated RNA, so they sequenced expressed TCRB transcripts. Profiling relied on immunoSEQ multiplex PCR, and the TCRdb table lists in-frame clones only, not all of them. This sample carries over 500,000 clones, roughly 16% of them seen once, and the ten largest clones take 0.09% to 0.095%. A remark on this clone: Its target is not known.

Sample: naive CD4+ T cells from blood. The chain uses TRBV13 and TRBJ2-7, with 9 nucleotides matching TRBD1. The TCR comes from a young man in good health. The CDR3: CASSSGQGNRSYEQYF. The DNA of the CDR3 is TGTGCCAGCAGCTCGGGACAGGGAAATAGGTCCTACGAGCAGTACTTC.